The clone carrying this TCR beta chain was observed at least ten times. The investigators amplified TCR beta CDR3 regions from RNA transcripts. A first-round RT-PCR of the TCR CDR3 used the HTBI primer set. TCRdb re-called the multiplex PCR reads with MiXCR, one entry per CDR3 protein. The sample lists about 400,000 distinct CDR3 sequences, about 15% occurring once. The sample comes from a study of T cells in Graves' hyperthyroidism and ophthalmopathy. CDR3 size: 16 residues. The J segment lost 3 bases and the V segment lost 6 bases, leaving 4 bases of the junction unmatched. From germline, CDR1 is MDHEN and CDR2 SYDVKM.

This sequence originates from a woman between 18 and 29 years old with Graves' hyperthyroidism that later progressed to Graves' ophthalmopathy. V usage is TRBV28 and J usage is TRBJ2-3, with 15 nucleotides matching TRBD2. Sequenced material: blood. This CDR3 reads CASRPGLAGGTDTQYF. The DNA of the CDR3 is TGTGCCAGCAGGCCAGGACTAGCGGGAGGGACAGATACGCAGTATTTT. The full variable domain, its missing parts supplied by reference TRBV28 and TRBJ2-3, is DVKVTQSSRYLVKRTGEKVFLECVQDMDHENMFWYRQDPGLGLRLIYFSYDVKMKEKGDIPEGYSVSREKKERFSLILESASTNQTSMYLCASRPGLAGGTDTQYFGPGTRLTVL.